A selection of T cell receptor beta chains follows, all from one sample in a study of shared clonotypes between healthy human individuals. Assay used: immunoSEQ multiplex PCR; TCRdb lists only in-frame clones, some missing. The sample gives around 990,000 clones, 70% to 85% of which show up once; more than 0.85% is in the top ten. Sequenced material: memory CD4+ T cells from PBMCs. These receptors were taken from a man between 18 and 35 years old in good health. Some clones in this sample may be carry-over from other donors' samples. CDR3s include the opening cysteine and the closing phenylalanine or tryptophan. D genes are given only for firm matches. Not all rows give a size; the values are once, few, many and, for expanded clones, a class.

TRBV7-9	NA	NA	TRBJ1-1	TGTGCCAGCAGCTTCAGGGACGGACTTTTGAACACTGAAGCTTTCTTT	CASSFRDGLLNTEAFF
TRBV19	NA	NA	TRBJ1-5	TGTGCCCCTCTGGGAGGTCATCAGCCCCAGCATTTT	CAPLGGHQPQHF
TRBV5-1	NA	few	TRBJ1-2	TGCGCCAGCAGCTTGTATCAACTGGACTATGGCTACACCTTC	CASSLYQLDYGYTF
TRBV28	TRBD1	NA	TRBJ1-1	TGTGCCAGCAGTTTATATGACCTTACAGGGGACACTGAAGCTTTCTTT	CASSLYDLTGDTEAFF
TRBV5-1	TRBD2	NA	TRBJ2-3	TGCGCCAGCAGCTTGGACTACACTAGCGGGAGTCGAGGAACAGATACGCAGTATTTT	CASSLDYTSGSRGTDTQYF
TRBV11-2	TRBD1	few	TRBJ1-2	TGTGCCAGCAGCTTAGATCAGGGGGGGAATGGCTACACCTTC	CASSLDQGGNGYTF
TRBV4-2	NA	many	TRBJ2-6	TGTGCCAGCAGCCGCGACCCAGGCGGGGCCAACGTCCTGACTTTC	CASSRDPGGANVLTF
TRBV25-1	TRBD2	once	TRBJ2-7	TGTGCCAGCAGTGAAGGGACTAGCGGGATCGGGGCGGGCGAGCAGTACTTC	CASSEGTSGIGAGEQYF
TRBV2	NA	few	TRBJ2-7	TGTGCCAGCAGCGAACAACCCCTTAACGAGCAGTACTTC	CASSEQPLNEQYF
TRBV7-9	NA	NA	TRBJ2-7	TGTGCCAGCAGCTCCCAAGGGGGAGGGATCTACGAGCAGTACTTC	CASSSQGGGIYEQYF
TRBV5-5	NA	NA	TRBJ1-4	TGTGCCAGCAGCTCCTACAGGGAGAGTAATGAAAAACTGTTTTTT	CASSSYRESNEKLFF
TRBV7-8	NA	NA	TRBJ2-2	TGTGCCAGCAGCGCTAAGCGAACTGCGAACACCGGGGAGCTGTTTTTT	CASSAKRTANTGELFF
TRBV19	NA	NA	TRBJ1-1	TGTGCCAGTAAAGGCGGGCAGGGAGCCTTTCTTTTT	CASKGGQGAFLF
TRBV29-1	NA	NA	TRBJ2-3	TGCAGCGTGATGCAAAACAGGGATTCGGTAACAGATACGCAGTATTTT	CSVMQNRDSVTDTQYF
TRBV4-1	TRBD2	NA	TRBJ2-5	TGCGCCAGCAGCCTCGGAGCGGGAGCAGAGACCCAGTACTTC	CASSLGAGAETQYF
TRBV28	TRBD1	NA	TRBJ1-2	TGTGCCAGCAGTTTATTGACCGGGGGACAGGGCTATGGCTACACCTTC	CASSLLTGGQGYGYTF
TRBV6-1	TRBD1	NA	TRBJ2-3	TGTGCCAGCAGTGAAGCGACAGGGGGAAAACTCCTTCGCACAGATACGCAGTATTTT	CASSEATGGKLLRTDTQYF
TRBV2	NA	NA	TRBJ1-3	TGTGCCAGCAGTCCTCTAAGGACGCCTGGAAACACCATATATTTT	CASSPLRTPGNTIYF
TRBV18	TRBD1	NA	TRBJ1-1	TGTGCCAGCTCGCTACAGGGGCTAAGCACTGAAGCTTTCTTT	CASSLQGLSTEAFF
TRBV5-1	NA	few	TRBJ2-7	TGCGCCAGCAGCTTGGGGGGCAGATCCTACGAGCAGTACTTC	CASSLGGRSYEQYF
TRBV11-1	NA	NA	TRBJ1-2	TGTGCCAGCAGCTTGGGAGACAGCCGCTATGGCTACACCTTC	CASSLGDSRYGYTF
TRBV28	NA	NA	TRBJ2-7	TGTGCCAGCAGTTTACTTGAGGCGAAGGGCGAGCAGTACTTC	CASSLLEAKGEQYF